This TCR beta chain was profiled in a study of blood T cell repertoires in COVID-19 (TCRdb year 2020). Context from the whole study: Collaborator samples came from the United States, Italy and Spain and covered acute and convalescent phases of COVID-19. The material from the prospective study consisted of cDNA or gDNA derived from T cells, B-cell-depleted T cells, or PBMCs. Subjects who had been exposed to COVID-19, were actively infected with it, or had recovered from it provided the deeply sampled blood TCRbeta repertoires that made up the dataset. The repertoires were made available in a free public database intended to serve as a resource for research on the immune response to SARS-CoV-2. Samples were obtained from the ongoing ImmuneRACE study (first 160 participants) and from some 1,200 subjects provided by 6 global collaborators. Sample metadata almost always included a de-identified subject ID, COVID-19 status, age in years and sex. Where available, HLA class I and class II types were obtained from metadata supplied by the sample provider rather than from assay-based typing. What the authors observed across the whole study: How much clinical and demographic metadata was included differed by source and by participant, and the metadata was provided uncurated.

Each collaborating institution followed its own protocols to collect whole blood in K2EDTA tubes. For TCRbeta analysis, collaborator samples were shipped as frozen whole blood, as isolated PBMCs, or as DNA extracted from either sample type. The immunoSEQ Assay, a bias-controlled multiplex PCR, was used to amplify TCRbeta CDR3 regions from genomic DNA. Regarding the original processing steps: Nucleated cell counts per sample were estimated from amplification of reference gene primers within the assay. Sequence reads were collapsed and filtered to measure the absolute abundance of every unique TCRbeta CDR3 rearrangement. For each sample, productive Simpson clonality was calculated by taking the square root of Simpson's diversity index across productive rearrangements. This immuneACCESS table, as held by TCRdb, lists in-frame sequences with V and J called but not all clones. Of the missing ones, under half trace to an unresolved V gene in checked studies; the others have no known cause. That table supplies the V and J calls and clone size; D and trimming were determined from the DNA. Counted in this sample were under 130,000 clones; 88% of them appeared once. In total, the top ten clones hold 3.5% of the sample.

Details on this clone: Its antigen is unknown. No much larger clonotype is one base removed from it; base qualities were not supplied.

V is cut by 4 bases and J by 3 bases, and the space between the germline ends is 8 bases. CDR1 and CDR2 are drawn from the germline V gene (reference sequence): SGHNT, YYREEE. Including the terminal cysteine and phenylalanine, the CDR3 comprises 13 residues. Only the CDR3 DNA stays, 39 bases, in frame from base 1. The sequence is built from TRBV5-4 and TRBJ2-1; too little of a D gene remains to name it. The sequence was obtained from a human donor in a cohort sampled during active COVID-19. Source material: peripheral blood. The sequence in DNA is TGTGCCAGCAGCCGAGTAAACTACAATGAGCAGTTCTTC. Translated, this is CASSRVNYNEQFF.